This T cell receptor (beta chain) was sequenced during a study of blood T cell repertoires in COVID-19. About the study: Donors in the United States, Italy and Spain gave samples during acute or convalescent COVID-19. PBMCs, B-cell-depleted T cells, or T cells provided the cDNA or gDNA that made up the material.

In the study's own analysis: Estimated nucleated cell counts came from reference gene primer amplification. Sequencing used immunoSEQ multiplex PCR; TCRdb keeps in-frame clones, though not all of them. V, J and clone size were drawn from that table, and D and trimming were deduced from the DNA. The profile shows 50,000 to 65,000 clones, around nine tenths of them singletons. The germline V gene encodes CDR1 SGHTA and CDR2 FQGNSA. This CDR3 has 14 amino acids. Trimming at V came to 4 bases and at J to 2 bases, leaving 5 bases not matched to a gene. The receptor was isolated from a human donor in a cohort sampled during active COVID-19. The chain carries TRBV7-2 and TRBJ2-7; 7 bases align to TRBD1. The material sequenced was peripheral blood. Written as DNA, the CDR3 is TGTGCCAGCAGCTGGAGACAGGGCCCCTACGAGCAGTACTTC. Translated: CASSWRQGPYEQYF.